These T cell receptor beta chains were read from a single sample in a study of blood T cell repertoires in COVID-19. Here immunoSEQ multiplex PCR was the method, and the copy in TCRdb shows in-frame clones only, minus some. The data contain some 70,000 clones, 65% to 80% of them singletons. Sequencing input: peripheral blood. These receptors came from a woman in her fifties or sixties with acute or convalescent COVID-19. Both conserved end residues are part of each CDR3. A D gene is named only where the DNA matches it firmly. Size tells how often a clone was seen (once, few, many) or the class of an expanded clone, and some rows leave it out.

d_gene: -; j_gene: TRBJ1-6; v_gene: TRBV28; abundance: -; CDR3aa: CASSLYGESNSPLHF; CDR3nt: TGTGCCAGCAGTTTATACGGGGAAAGTAATTCACCCCTCCACTTT
d_gene: -; j_gene: TRBJ1-2; v_gene: TRBV10-3; abundance: once; CDR3aa: CATQRLIDYGYTF; CDR3nt: TGTGCCACCCAGCGTCTCATAGACTATGGCTACACCTTC
d_gene: -; j_gene: TRBJ2-7; v_gene: TRBV7-3; abundance: -; CDR3aa: CVSSPSTKDEQYF; CDR3nt: TGTGTCAGCAGCCCGTCGACTAAGGACGAGCAGTACTTC
d_gene: TRBD1; j_gene: TRBJ1-4; v_gene: TRBV7-9; abundance: -; CDR3aa: CASSLDWDSGGEKLFF; CDR3nt: TGTGCCAGCAGCTTAGATTGGGACAGCGGGGGTGAAAAACTGTTTTTT
d_gene: -; j_gene: TRBJ2-7; v_gene: TRBV28; abundance: few; CDR3aa: CASSLRSGQYF; CDR3nt: TGTGCCAGCAGTTTGAGGAGTGGGCAGTACTTC
d_gene: TRBD2; j_gene: TRBJ2-7; v_gene: TRBV4-2; abundance: -; CDR3aa: CASSQLTSGSSYEQYF; CDR3nt: TGTGCCAGCAGCCAATTGACTAGCGGGAGCTCCTACGAGCAGTACTTC
d_gene: TRBD1; j_gene: TRBJ1-2; v_gene: TRBV18; abundance: -; CDR3aa: CASSPNMGQSYGYTF; CDR3nt: TGTGCCAGCTCACCAAACATGGGACAGAGCTATGGCTACACCTTC
d_gene: TRBD1; j_gene: TRBJ1-4; v_gene: TRBV3-1/TRBV3-2; abundance: -; CDR3aa: CASSQGPGTAPVELFF; CDR3nt: TGTGCCAGCAGCCAAGGACCCGGGACAGCCCCCGTGGAACTGTTTTTT
d_gene: -; j_gene: TRBJ1-4; v_gene: TRBV6-6; abundance: -; CDR3aa: CASTLRQGFNEKLFF; CDR3nt: TGTGCCAGCACCCTAAGGCAGGGGTTTAATGAAAAACTGTTTTTT
d_gene: -; j_gene: TRBJ1-2; v_gene: TRBV7-9; abundance: -; CDR3aa: CASSSGPEGYTF; CDR3nt: TGTGCCAGCAGCTCCGGTCCCGAAGGCTACACCTTC
d_gene: TRBD1; j_gene: TRBJ1-1; v_gene: TRBV5-1; abundance: -; CDR3aa: CASSTGQGGPNTEAFF; CDR3nt: TGCGCCAGCAGCACAGGACAGGGGGGACCGAACACTGAAGCTTTCTTT
d_gene: -; j_gene: TRBJ1-5; v_gene: TRBV28; abundance: few; CDR3aa: CASTPPRGAQHF; CDR3nt: TGTGCCAGCACCCCCCCTCGGGGGGCCCAGCATTTT
d_gene: -; j_gene: TRBJ2-7; v_gene: TRBV7-5; abundance: -; CDR3aa: CARSPPGQYSYEQYF; CDR3nt: TGTGCCAGAAGCCCCCCGGGACAGTACTCCTACGAGCAGTACTTC
d_gene: TRBD2; j_gene: TRBJ2-3; v_gene: TRBV9; abundance: -; CDR3aa: CASSVAATSGRADTQYF; CDR3nt: TGTGCCAGCAGCGTAGCTGCGACTAGCGGGAGGGCAGATACGCAGTATTTT
d_gene: -; j_gene: TRBJ1-1; v_gene: TRBV14; abundance: -; CDR3aa: CASSLLATTANTEAFF; CDR3nt: TGTGCCAGCAGCCTCCTTGCGACTACAGCGAACACTGAAGCTTTCTTT
d_gene: TRBD1; j_gene: TRBJ1-5; v_gene: TRBV12-3/TRBV12-4; abundance: -; CDR3aa: CASRDREFEPQHF; CDR3nt: TGTGCCAGCAGGGACAGGGAGTTTGAGCCCCAGCATTTT
d_gene: -; j_gene: TRBJ1-2; v_gene: TRBV30; abundance: -; CDR3aa: CAWMGGPGGYTF; CDR3nt: TGTGCCTGGATGGGGGGGCCAGGTGGCTACACCTTC
d_gene: -; j_gene: TRBJ2-1; v_gene: TRBV6-5; abundance: -; CDR3aa: CASSYIQGMAYNEQFF; CDR3nt: TGTGCCAGCAGTTACATCCAGGGGATGGCCTACAATGAGCAGTTCTTC
d_gene: -; j_gene: TRBJ1-1; v_gene: TRBV20-1; abundance: once; CDR3aa: CSAPGNTEAFF; CDR3nt: TGCAGTGCCCCGGGGAACACTGAAGCTTTCTTT
d_gene: -; j_gene: TRBJ1-6; v_gene: TRBV6-6; abundance: -; CDR3aa: CASSYSTFGSPLHF; CDR3nt: TGTGCCAGCAGTTACTCGACTTTCGGGTCACCCCTCCACTTT
d_gene: TRBD2; j_gene: TRBJ2-5; v_gene: TRBV4-2; abundance: few; CDR3aa: CASSQDPPTSGSETQYF; CDR3nt: TGTGCCAGCAGCCAAGATCCCCCGACTAGCGGGAGTGAGACCCAGTACTTC
d_gene: -; j_gene: TRBJ2-2; v_gene: TRBV29-1; abundance: -; CDR3aa: CSVDLGRGVTGELFF; CDR3nt: TGCAGCGTTGATCTAGGTCGCGGGGTGACCGGGGAGCTGTTTTTT
d_gene: -; j_gene: TRBJ2-7; v_gene: TRBV7-2; abundance: once; CDR3aa: CASSQSVGAPFEQYF; CDR3nt: TGTGCCAGCAGCCAAAGCGTAGGGGCCCCTTTTGAGCAGTACTTC